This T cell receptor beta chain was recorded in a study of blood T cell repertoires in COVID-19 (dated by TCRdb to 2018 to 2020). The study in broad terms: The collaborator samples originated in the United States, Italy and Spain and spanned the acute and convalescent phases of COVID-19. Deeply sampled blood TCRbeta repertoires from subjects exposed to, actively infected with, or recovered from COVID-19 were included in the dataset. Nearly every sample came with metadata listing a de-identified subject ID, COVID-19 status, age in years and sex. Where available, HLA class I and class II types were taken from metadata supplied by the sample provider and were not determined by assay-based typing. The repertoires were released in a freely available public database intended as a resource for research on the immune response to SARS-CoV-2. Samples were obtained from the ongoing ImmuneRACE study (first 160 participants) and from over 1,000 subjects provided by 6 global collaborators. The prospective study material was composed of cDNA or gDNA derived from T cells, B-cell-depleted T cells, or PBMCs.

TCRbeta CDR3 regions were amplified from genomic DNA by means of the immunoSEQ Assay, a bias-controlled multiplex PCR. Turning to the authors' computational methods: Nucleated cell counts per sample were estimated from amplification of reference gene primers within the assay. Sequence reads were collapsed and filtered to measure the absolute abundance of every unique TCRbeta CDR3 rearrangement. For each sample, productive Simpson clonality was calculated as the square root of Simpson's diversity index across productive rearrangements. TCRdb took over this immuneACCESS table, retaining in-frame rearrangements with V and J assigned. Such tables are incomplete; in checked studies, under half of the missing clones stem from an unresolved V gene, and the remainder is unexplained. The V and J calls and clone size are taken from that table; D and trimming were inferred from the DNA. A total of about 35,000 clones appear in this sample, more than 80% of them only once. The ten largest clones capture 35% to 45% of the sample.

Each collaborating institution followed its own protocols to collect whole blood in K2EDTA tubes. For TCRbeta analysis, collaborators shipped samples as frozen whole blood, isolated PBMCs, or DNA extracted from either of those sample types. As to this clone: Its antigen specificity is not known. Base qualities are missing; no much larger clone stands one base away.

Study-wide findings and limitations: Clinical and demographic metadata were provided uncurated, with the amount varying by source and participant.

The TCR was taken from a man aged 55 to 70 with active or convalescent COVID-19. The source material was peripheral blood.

CDR3 sequence: CASSTQPFLAGDNEQFF. The sequence in DNA is TGTGCCAGCAGTACGCAGCCTTTCTTAGCGGGGGACAATGAGCAGTTCTTC. The V and J segments used are TRBV27 and TRBJ2-1, with 9 central nucleotides matching TRBD2. Measured from the cysteine to the phenylalanine, the CDR3 is 17 residues long. The CDR3 DNA has 51 bases and is translated from base 1. The germline V gene (reference sequence) supplies CDR1 MNHEY and CDR2 SMNVEV. Trimming accounts for 5 bases at V and 5 bases at J, while the number of junction bases matched to no gene is 13.